What follows is one T cell receptor (beta chain) and its context. Its antigen is not known. Produced via immunoSEQ multiplex PCR; TCRdb's table is partial and in-frame only. Among 50,000 to 75,000 clones listed, approximately 85% were seen once. This entry belongs to a study of memory CD4+ T cells and cytomegalovirus serostatus. Overall study context: Healthy Belgian adult donors included nine or ten CMV-positive and 24 CMV-negative people.

Germline lookup yields CDR1 LNHNV and CDR2 YYDKDF (reference sequence). The CDR3 has 13 amino acids. V was clipped by 6 bases and J by 2 bases, with 8 bases between them. Single viable CD3+CD4+CD8-CD45RO+ cells were sorted as the memory CD4+ T cells. CD4+ T cells were isolated by positive magnetic selection. Study-wide results and caveats: About 40% of the roughly 150 known CMV-associated TCRbeta sequences appeared in CD4+ memory. Suggested: most of the CMV-linked TCR signature lies in CD4+ memory cells.

The rearrangement links TRBV15 to TRBJ1-5, with D maybe TRBD1 (5 bases). The sequencing sample was made of memory CD4+ T cells from blood. The TCR sequence derives from an adult in good health and CMV-seronegative. The CDR3 nucleotides are TGTGCCACCAGGAGGGGAGGCAATCAGCCCCAGCATTTT. Its translation is CATRRGGNQPQHF. Using reference TRBV15 and TRBJ1-5 for the parts outside the CDR3, the full variable domain is DAMVIQNPRYQVTQFGKPVTLSCSQTLNHNVMYWYQQKSSQAPKLLFHYYDKDFNNEADTPDNFQSRRPNTSFCFLDIRSPGLGDTAMYLCATRRGGNQPQHFGDGTRLSIL.